This entry concerns a single TCR beta chain. Antigen unknown. The data belong to a study of beta chain features in type 1 diabetes. Study-wide context: Across every sample, 107,917,701 sorted cells were examined in total.

The CDR3 consists of 15 residues. V dropped 3 bases and J dropped 3; count of bases not matched to a gene: 7. CDR1 is SEHNR and CDR2 is FQNEAQ in the germline V gene (reference sequence). Study findings and constraints: In every one of the four CD4+ subsets, TCRB CDR3s were moderately but significantly shorter in Type 1 diabetes patients.

Of the isolated RNA, all was reverse transcribed, and so the sequenced material was expressed TCRB transcripts. Generated by immunoSEQ multiplex PCR, the TCRdb table keeps only in-frame clones and is missing some. Of 250,000 to 300,000 clones listed, approximately 24% are singletons. Sequenced material: naive CD4+ T cells from blood. The clonotype was recovered from a woman aged 25 to 45 with type 1 diabetes. This chain connects TRBV7-9 to TRBJ2-7; 8 bases align to TRBD1. CDR3 sequence reads: CASSFRTGTFYEQYF. The CDR3 DNA reads TGTGCCAGCAGCTTCCGGACAGGGACGTTCTACGAGCAGTACTTC.